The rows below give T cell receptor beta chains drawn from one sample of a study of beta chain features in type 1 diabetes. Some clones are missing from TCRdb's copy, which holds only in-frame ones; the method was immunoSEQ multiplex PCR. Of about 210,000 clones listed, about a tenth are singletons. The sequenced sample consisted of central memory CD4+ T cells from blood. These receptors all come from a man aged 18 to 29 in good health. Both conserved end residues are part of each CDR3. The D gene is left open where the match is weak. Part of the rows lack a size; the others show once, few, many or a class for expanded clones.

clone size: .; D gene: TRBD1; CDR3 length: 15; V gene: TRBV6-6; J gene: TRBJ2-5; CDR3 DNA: TGTGCCAGCAACCGAAGGTGGGACAGGGACGAGACCCAGTACTTC; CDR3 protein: CASNRRWDRDETQYF
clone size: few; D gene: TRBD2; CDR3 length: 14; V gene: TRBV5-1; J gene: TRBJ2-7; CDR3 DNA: TGCGCCAGCAGGACAGCCGGGGGGACTTACGAGCAGTACTTC; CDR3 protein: CASRTAGGTYEQYF
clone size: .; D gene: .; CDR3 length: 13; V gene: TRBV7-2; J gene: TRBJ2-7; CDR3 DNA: TGTGCCAGCAGCTTAGGGAGAGACAGGGAGCAGTACTTC; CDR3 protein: CASSLGRDREQYF
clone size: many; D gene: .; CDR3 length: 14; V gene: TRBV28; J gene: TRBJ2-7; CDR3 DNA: TGTGCCAGCGCTTCATCGGGTGTCTCCTACGAGCAGTACTTC; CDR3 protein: CASASSGVSYEQYF
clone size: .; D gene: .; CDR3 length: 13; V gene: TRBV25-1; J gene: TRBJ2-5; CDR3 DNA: TGTGCCAGCAGTGCCGGACAGCCGGGGACCCAGTACTTC; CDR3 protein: CASSAGQPGTQYF
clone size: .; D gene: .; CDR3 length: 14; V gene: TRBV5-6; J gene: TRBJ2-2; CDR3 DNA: TGTGCCAGCAGCTTGGATCCGAACACCGGGGAGCTGTTTTTT; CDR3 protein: CASSLDPNTGELFF
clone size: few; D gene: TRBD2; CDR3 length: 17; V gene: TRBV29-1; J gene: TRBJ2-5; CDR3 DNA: TGCAGCGTTGAAGATCCCTATCGGCGGGAGGGCCCGGAGACCCAGTACTTC; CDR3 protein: CSVEDPYRREGPETQYF
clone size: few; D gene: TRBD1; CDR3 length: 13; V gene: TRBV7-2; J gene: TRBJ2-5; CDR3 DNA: TGTGCCAGCAGCTTAAACAGGGGAGAGACCCAGTACTTC; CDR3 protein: CASSLNRGETQYF
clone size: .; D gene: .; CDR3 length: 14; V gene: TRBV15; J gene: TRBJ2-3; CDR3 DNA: TGTGCCACCTCCCCCGGAGGGGAGGCAGATACGCAGTATTTT; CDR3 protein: CATSPGGEADTQYF
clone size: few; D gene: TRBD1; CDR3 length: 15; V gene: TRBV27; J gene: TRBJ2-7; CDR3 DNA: TGTGCCAGCAAGATACGACGGGACAGTCCCTACGAGCAGTACTTC; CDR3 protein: CASKIRRDSPYEQYF
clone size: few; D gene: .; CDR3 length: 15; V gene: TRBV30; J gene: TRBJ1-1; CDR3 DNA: TGTGCCTGGAGTGTTTCGGCCGTCACGAACACTGAAGCTTTCTTT; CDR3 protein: CAWSVSAVTNTEAFF
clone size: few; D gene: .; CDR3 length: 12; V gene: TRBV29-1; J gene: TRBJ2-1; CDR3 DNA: TGCAGCACCCTGGTGGGGCCCAATGAGCAGTTCTTC; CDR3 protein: CSTLVGPNEQFF
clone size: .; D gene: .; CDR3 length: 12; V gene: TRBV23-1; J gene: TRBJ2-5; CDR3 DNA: TGCGCCAGCAGTCAATCGGGGGAGACCCAGTACTTC; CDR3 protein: CASSQSGETQYF
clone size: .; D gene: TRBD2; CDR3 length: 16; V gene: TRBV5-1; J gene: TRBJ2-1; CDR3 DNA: TGCGCCAGCAGCTTCCTCCTACTAGCGGACTACAATGAGCAGTTCTTC; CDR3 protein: CASSFLLLADYNEQFF
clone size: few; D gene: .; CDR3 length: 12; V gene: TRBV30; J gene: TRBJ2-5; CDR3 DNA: TGTGCCTGGCGGCAGGGGAGAGAGACCCAGTACTTC; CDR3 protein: CAWRQGRETQYF
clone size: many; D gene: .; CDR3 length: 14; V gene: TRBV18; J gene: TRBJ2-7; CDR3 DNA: TGTGCCAGCTCACCACCGAACAGCGTCTACGAGCAGTACTTC; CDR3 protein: CASSPPNSVYEQYF
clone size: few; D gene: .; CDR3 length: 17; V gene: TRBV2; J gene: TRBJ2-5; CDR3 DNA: TGTGCCAGCAGTGGTACGTGGACGCCTAGCGAGGAGAAGACCCAGTACTTC; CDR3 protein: CASSGTWTPSEEKTQYF
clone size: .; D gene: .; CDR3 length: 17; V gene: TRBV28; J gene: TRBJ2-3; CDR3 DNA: TGTGCCAGCAGCCCAGCGGCACAGCGGTACTACACAGATACGCAGTATTTT; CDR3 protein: CASSPAAQRYYTDTQYF
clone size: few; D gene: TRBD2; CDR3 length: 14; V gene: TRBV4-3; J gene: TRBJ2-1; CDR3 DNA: TGCGCCAGCAGCATTAGGCGGACTAGCGGCGAGCAGTTCTTC; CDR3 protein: CASSIRRTSGEQFF
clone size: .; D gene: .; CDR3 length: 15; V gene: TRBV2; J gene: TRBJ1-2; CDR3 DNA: TGTGCCAGCAGGCAGGACGGCAGGGAGAATTATGGCTACACCTTC; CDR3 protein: CASRQDGRENYGYTF
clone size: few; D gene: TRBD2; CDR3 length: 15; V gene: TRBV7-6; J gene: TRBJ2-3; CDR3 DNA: TGTGCCAGCAGATTAGGAGCGGGGGGTCAAGATACGCAGTATTTT; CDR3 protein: CASRLGAGGQDTQYF
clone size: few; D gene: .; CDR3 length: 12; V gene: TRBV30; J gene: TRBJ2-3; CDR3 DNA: TGTGCCCGAGTGTGGCAGTCCGATACGCAGTATTTT; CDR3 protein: CARVWQSDTQYF
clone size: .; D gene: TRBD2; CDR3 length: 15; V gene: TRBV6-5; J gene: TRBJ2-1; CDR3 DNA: TGTGCCAGCAGTTTAGCGGGAGTCCGGTACAATGAGCAGTTCTTC; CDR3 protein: CASSLAGVRYNEQFF
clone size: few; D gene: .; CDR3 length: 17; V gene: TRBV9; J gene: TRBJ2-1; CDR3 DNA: TGTGCCAGCAGCGTAGGCCCGGGGAGGAAGGGGTACAATGAGCAGTTCTTC; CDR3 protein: CASSVGPGRKGYNEQFF
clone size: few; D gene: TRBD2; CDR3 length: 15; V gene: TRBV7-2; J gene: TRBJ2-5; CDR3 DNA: TGTGCCAGCAGCTTACCTAGCGGCTACCAAGAGACCCAGTACTTC; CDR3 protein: CASSLPSGYQETQYF
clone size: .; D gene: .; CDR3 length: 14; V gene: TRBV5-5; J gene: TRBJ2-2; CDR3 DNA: TGTGCCAGCAGTTACGGGAAAAGCACCGGGGAGCTGTTTTTT; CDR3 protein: CASSYGKSTGELFF
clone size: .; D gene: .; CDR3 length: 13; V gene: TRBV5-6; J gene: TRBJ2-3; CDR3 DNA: TGTGCCAGCAGCTTGTTAAGTGCAGATACGCAGTATTTT; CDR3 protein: CASSLLSADTQYF
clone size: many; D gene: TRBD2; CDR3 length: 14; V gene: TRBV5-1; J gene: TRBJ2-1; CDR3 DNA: TGCGCCAGCAGCATCGCCGGGACTAGCCGAGAGCAGTTCTTC; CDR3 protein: CASSIAGTSREQFF
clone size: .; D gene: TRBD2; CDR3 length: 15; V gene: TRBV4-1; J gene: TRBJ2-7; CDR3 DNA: TGCGCCAGCAGCCACCTAGCGGGATATTACTACGAGCAGTACTTC; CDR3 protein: CASSHLAGYYYEQYF
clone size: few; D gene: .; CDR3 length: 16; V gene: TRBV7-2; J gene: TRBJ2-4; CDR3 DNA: TGTGCCAGCAGCTTACGGTGGAAGCGGAACAAAAACATTCAGTACTTC; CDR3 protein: CASSLRWKRNKNIQYF
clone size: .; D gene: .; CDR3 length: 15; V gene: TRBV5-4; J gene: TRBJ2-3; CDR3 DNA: TGTGCCAGCAGCTTGGGGCCAGGAGGCACAGATACGCAGTATTTT; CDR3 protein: CASSLGPGGTDTQYF
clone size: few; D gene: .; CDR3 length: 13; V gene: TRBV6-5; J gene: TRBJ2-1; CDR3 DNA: TGTGCCAGCAGTTACGACAGCGACAATGAGCAGTTCTTC; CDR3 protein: CASSYDSDNEQFF
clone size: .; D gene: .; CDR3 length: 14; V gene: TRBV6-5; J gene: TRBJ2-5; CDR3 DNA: TGTGCCAGCGGGGGGAAGGCCCTCCAAGAGACCCAGTACTTC; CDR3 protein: CASGGKALQETQYF
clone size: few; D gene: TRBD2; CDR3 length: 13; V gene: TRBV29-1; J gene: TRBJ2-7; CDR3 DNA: TGCAGCGCCGGGACTAGCGGGAGGAACGAGCAGTACTTC; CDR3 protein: CSAGTSGRNEQYF
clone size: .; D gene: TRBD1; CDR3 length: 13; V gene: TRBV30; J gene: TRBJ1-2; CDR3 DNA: TGTGCCTGGAGGACGACAGGGAACTATGGCTACACCTTC; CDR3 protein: CAWRTTGNYGYTF
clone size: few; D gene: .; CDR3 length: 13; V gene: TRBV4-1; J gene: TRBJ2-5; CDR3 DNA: TGCGCCAGCAGCCAAGATGGCCGACTAGGCCGTTACTTC; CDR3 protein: CASSQDGRLGRYF
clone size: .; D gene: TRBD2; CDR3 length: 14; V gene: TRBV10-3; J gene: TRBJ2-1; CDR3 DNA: TGTGCCATCACCCGGACTAGCGCTCGGGATGAGCAGTTCTTC; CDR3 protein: CAITRTSARDEQFF
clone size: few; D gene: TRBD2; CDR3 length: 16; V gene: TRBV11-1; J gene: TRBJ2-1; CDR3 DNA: TGTGCCAGCAGCTTAGCGGCGGGAGGGTTTGCTGATGAGCAGTTCTTC; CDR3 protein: CASSLAAGGFADEQFF
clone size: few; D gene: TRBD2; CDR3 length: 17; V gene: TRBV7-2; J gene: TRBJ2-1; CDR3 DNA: TGTGCCAGCAGCACCGGGACTAGCGGGAGCTATTACAATGAGCAGTTCTTC; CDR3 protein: CASSTGTSGSYYNEQFF
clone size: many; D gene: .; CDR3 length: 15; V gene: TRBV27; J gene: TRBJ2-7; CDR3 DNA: TGTGCCAGCAGTTTGCTAGCACGGAACCCCTACGAGCAGTACTTC; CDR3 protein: CASSLLARNPYEQYF
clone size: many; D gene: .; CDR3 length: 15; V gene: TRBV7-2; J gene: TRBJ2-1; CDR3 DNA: TGTGCCAGCAGCTTAGCCCGCAGCTCCTACAATGAGCAGTTCTTC; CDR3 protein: CASSLARSSYNEQFF
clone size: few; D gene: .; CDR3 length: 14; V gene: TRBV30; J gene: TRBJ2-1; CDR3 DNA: TGTGCCTGGAGCCGGGACACTCCGTTGGATGAGCAGTTCTTC; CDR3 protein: CAWSRDTPLDEQFF
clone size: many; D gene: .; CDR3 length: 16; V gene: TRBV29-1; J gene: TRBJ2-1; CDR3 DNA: TGCAGCGTTGAAGATAGAAGAGCCAGCTCCTACAATGAGCAGTTCTTC; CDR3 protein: CSVEDRRASSYNEQFF
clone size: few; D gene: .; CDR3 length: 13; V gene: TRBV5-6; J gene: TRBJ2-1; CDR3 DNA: TGTGCCAGCAGCTTGGGGCCAGACAATGAGCAGTTCTTC; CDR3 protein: CASSLGPDNEQFF
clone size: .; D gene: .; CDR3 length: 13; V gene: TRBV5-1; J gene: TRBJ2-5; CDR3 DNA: TGCGCCAGCAGATCGGACCCCGCCGAGACCCGGTACTTC; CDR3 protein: CASRSDPAETRYF
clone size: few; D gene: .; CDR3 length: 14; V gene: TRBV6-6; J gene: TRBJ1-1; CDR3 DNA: TGTGCCAGCAGTTATGGTCCGAAGGACACTGAAGCTTTCTTT; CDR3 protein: CASSYGPKDTEAFF
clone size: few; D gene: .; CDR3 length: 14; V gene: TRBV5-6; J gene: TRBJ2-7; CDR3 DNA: TGTGCCAGCAGCTTGTATACGGGAACCTACGAGCAGTACTTC; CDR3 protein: CASSLYTGTYEQYF
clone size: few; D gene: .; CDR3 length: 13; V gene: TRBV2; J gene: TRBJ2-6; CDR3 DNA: TGTGCCAGCCAGGGCTCTGGGGCCAACGTCCTGACTTTC; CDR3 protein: CASQGSGANVLTF
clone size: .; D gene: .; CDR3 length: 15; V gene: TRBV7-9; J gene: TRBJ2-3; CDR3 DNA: TGCGCCAGCAGCCAAGAAGTCGCGCACACAGATACGCAGTATTTT; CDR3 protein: CASSQEVAHTDTQYF
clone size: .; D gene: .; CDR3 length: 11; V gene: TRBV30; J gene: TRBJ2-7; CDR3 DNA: TGTGCCTGGAGTATGGGGCTCGAGCAGTACTTC; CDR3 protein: CAWSMGLEQYF